The rows below give T cell receptor beta chains drawn from one sample of a study of cytomegalovirus exposure and HLA in healthy donors. Data came from immunoSEQ multiplex PCR; TCRdb stores just in-frame clones and leaves some out. The repertoire consists of tens of thousands of clones, with roughly 86% occurring once and the leading ten covering over 1.5%. Sequencing was performed on PBMCs. The receptors were gathered from a young man in good health and CMV-seronegative. Both conserved end residues are part of each CDR3. Only part of the rows carry a size: once, few, many, or a class if the clone is expanded.

J: TRBJ1-6; size: -; V: TRBV30; CDR3: CAWSVGRLDSPLHF
J: TRBJ1-6; size: -; V: TRBV28; CDR3: CASSSLRQGSSYNSPLHF
J: TRBJ2-3; size: once; V: TRBV6-1; CDR3: CASRLLAGGPDTQYF
J: TRBJ1-3; size: -; V: TRBV4-2; CDR3: CASSQVEVISGNTIYF
J: TRBJ2-1; size: few; V: TRBV27; CDR3: CASSYGGPSRKQFF
J: TRBJ1-4; size: -; V: TRBV28; CDR3: CASSKPPREKLFF
J: TRBJ2-2; size: -; V: TRBV4-3; CDR3: CASSPQLDIGQPNTGELFF
J: TRBJ2-7; size: -; V: TRBV2; CDR3: CASSEAEGSYEQYF
J: TRBJ2-7; size: -; V: TRBV5-4; CDR3: CASSSRDTSYEQYF
J: TRBJ1-2; size: -; V: TRBV7-9; CDR3: CASTRGSNYGYTF
J: TRBJ1-4; size: -; V: TRBV10-3; CDR3: CAISESWRREPNEKLFF
J: TRBJ2-1; size: -; V: TRBV27; CDR3: CASSQGMGNEQFF
J: TRBJ2-2; size: -; V: TRBV6-6; CDR3: CASSSEVRELFF
J: TRBJ2-2; size: -; V: TRBV18; CDR3: CASSPTRTGYTGELFF
J: TRBJ2-3; size: -; V: TRBV25-1; CDR3: CASSVTSSTDTQYF
J: TRBJ2-3; size: -; V: TRBV30; CDR3: CAWSPTDTSSTDTQYF
J: TRBJ1-1; size: few; V: TRBV19; CDR3: CASSVQGGNTEAFF